This T cell receptor (beta chain) is drawn from a study of regulatory T cells in long-lasting Graves disease. Time point: newly diagnosed GD, antithyroid drugs for less than 3 months. Isolated PBMC RNA provided the starting material for the TCR library. Patients all came to the study from an endocrinology department in Xi'an, China. This clonotype came up many times. Its antigen is as yet unknown. Building of the TCR beta libraries involved iRepertoire HTBI primers and Arm-PCR of CDR3 regions. TCRdb re-called the multiplex PCR reads with MiXCR, one entry per CDR3 protein. The sample includes roughly 350,000 distinct CDR3 sequences, approximately 15% of them seen just once. Findings of the study overall: Sampling was limited to peripheral blood rather than thyroid tissue.

The sample was also reused in another study, on T cells in Graves' hyperthyroidism and ophthalmopathy. That publication notes: Diagnosis relied on clinical symptoms, serum thyroxine and TRAb, thyroid ultrasound and orbital computed tomography.

This TCR was sampled from a man aged 40-49 years with Graves disease. The source material was peripheral blood mononuclear cells (PBMCs), sampled at new diagnosis, from a patient treated with antithyroid drugs.

The DNA of the CDR3 is TGTGCCAGCAGCCAAATCTCATCGGGGTACGCTGAAGCTTTCTTT. This codes for CASSQISSGYAEAFF. The V call is TRBV14, the J call TRBJ1-1, with D unresolved. The CDR3 length is 15 residues. The germline V gene has CDR1 SGHDN and CDR2 FVKESK. V was clipped by 2 bases and J by 6 bases, with 16 bases between them.